The 31 T cell receptor beta chains below come from one sample, sequenced in a study of a mutant IDH1 vaccine in newly diagnosed glioma (dated by TCRdb to the early 2020s). The antigens these receptors bind are not known. The time point label, read with the paper, signifies: week 5, during vaccination. Every vaccine dose consisted of 300 ug of a 20-mer mutant IDH1 peptide in Montanide, administered subcutaneously together with topical imiquimod. Libraries came from the immunoSEQ multiplex PCR assay. TCRdb holds this immuneACCESS table with in-frame rearrangements only. Some clones are missing; in checked studies, unresolved V genes explain under half, and the rest has no known cause. This sample is represented by 70,000 to 90,000 clones; 90% to 95% of them were singletons. Under 0.6% of the sample lies in the top ten. The specimen was PBMCs, collected from a glioma patient whose treatment included an IDH1 peptide vaccine. These receptors all stem from a woman aged 45-59 years with glioma.

This chain links TRBV18 with TRBJ1-5, with D possibly matching TRBD1 (5 bases). CDR1 is KGHSH, CDR2 LQKENI, per germline. The germline V and J ends were trimmed by 3 bases and 6 bases, with 12 bases remaining between them. CDR3 length: 14 residues. This chain's CDR3 is CASSPNEGRQPQHF. The CDR3 nucleotides are TGTGCCAGCTCACCCAACGAGGGGCGTCAGCCCCAGCATTTT.

The chain uses TRBV6-5 and TRBJ1-1; D not resolved. Germline CDR1 reads MNHEY; CDR2 reads SVGAGI. The CDR3 sequence is 15 residues long. Trimming left V 0 bases short and J 2 bases short, with 10 bases between. This CDR3 reads CASSYSRFSNTEAFF. The CDR3 DNA reads as TGTGCCAGCAGTTACTCCAGGTTTTCCAACACTGAAGCTTTCTTT.

The V gene is TRBV5-4, the J gene TRBJ2-2; D not resolved. CDR1 and CDR2 (germline): SGHNT, YYREEE (reference sequence). V was clipped by 0 bases and J by 3 bases, with 12 bases between them. The CDR3 is 16 residues long. As DNA, the CDR3 is TGTGCCAGCAGCTTGGAGGCACGGGTGGACACCGGGGAGCTGTTTTTT. Translation: CASSLEARVDTGELFF.

The chain recombines TRBV28 with TRBJ1-2; D is perhaps TRBD1 (6 bases). Trimming took off 3 bases at V and 2 bases at J, with 10 bases between the two ends. Germline V gene lookup returns CDR1 MDHEN and CDR2 SYDVKM. The length of the CDR3 is 14 residues. CDR3 nucleotide sequence: TGTGCCAGCAGTTTGGGGGCGGGAAACTATGGCTACACCTTC. Translation: CASSLGAGNYGYTF.

This sequence joins TRBV5-1 and TRBJ2-1; a possible D gene is TRBD1 (6 bases). Trimming pared 0 bases from V and 7 bases from J, leaving 14 bases between. The CDR3 length is 15 residues. Germline lookup yields CDR1 SGHRS and CDR2 YFSETQ. This CDR3 is CASSLAVQGINEQFF. CDR3 in DNA: TGCGCCAGCAGCTTGGCGGTACAGGGAATAAATGAGCAGTTCTTC.

The rearrangement joins TRBV10-3 to TRBJ2-3; no clear D gene. The V gene lost 0 bases and the J gene lost 3 bases, with 13 bases spanning the gap. Germline V gene lookup returns CDR1 ENHRY and CDR2 SYGVKD. The CDR3 extends over 16 amino acids. The CDR3 nucleotides read TGTGCCATCAGTGAGTCGAAGATCATGGGGACAGATACGCAGTATTTT. Translating it yields CAISESKIMGTDTQYF.

V is TRBV6-6 and J is TRBJ2-2; D is perhaps TRBD1 or TRBD2 (5 bases each). The CDR3 sequence is 12 residues long. Per germline, CDR1 MNHNY and CDR2 SVGAGI (reference sequence). V lost 10 bases, J lost 11 bases, and 17 bases lay in between. CDR3 region: CATYGASGELFF. CDR3 nucleotide sequence: TGTGCCACCTACGGGGCTTCAGGAGAGCTGTTTTTT.

V and J are TRBV7-9 and TRBJ1-1; 7 bases fit TRBD1. Germline CDR1 reads SEHNR; CDR2 reads FQNEAQ (reference sequence). The CDR3 runs to 17 residues. V shed 1 base, J shed 1 base, and the junction held 9 bases outside the gene matches. The CDR3 bases are TGTGCCAGCAGCTTAGGGCAGGGGGACTATGGGAACACTGAAGCTTTCTTT. This codes for CASSLGQGDYGNTEAFF. Using reference TRBV7-9 and TRBJ1-1 for the parts outside the CDR3, the full variable domain is DTGVSQNPRHKITKRGQNVTFRCDPISEHNRLYWYRQTLGQGPEFLTYFQNEAQLEKSRLLSDRFSAERPKGSFSTLEIQRTEQGDSAMYLCASSLGQGDYGNTEAFFGQGTRLTVV.

The V gene is TRBV19, the J gene TRBJ2-7; maybe TRBD1 (6 bases). The ends were cut back, 5 bases at V and 2 bases at J, with 16 bases in the middle. Germline V gene lookup returns CDR1 LNHDA and CDR2 SQIVND (reference sequence). This CDR3 region has 15 residues. This CDR3 reads CASSASGHFAYEQYF. As DNA, the CDR3 is TGTGCCAGTAGTGCCTCGGGACACTTCGCCTACGAGCAGTACTTC.

The CDR3 here is CASSEYGGDTGELFF. CDR3 nucleotide sequence: TGTGCCAGCAGTGAATACGGGGGCGACACCGGGGAGCTGTTTTTT. The chain combines TRBV25-1 with TRBJ2-2, with D perhaps given as TRBD1 or TRBD2 (6 bases each). The CDR3 runs to 15 residues. Trimming left V 0 bases short and J 3 bases short, with 8 bases between. CDR1 and CDR2 from the germline V gene are MGHDK and SYGVNS.

This sequence joins TRBV5-4 and TRBJ1-4, with 10 bases matching TRBD1. In germline, CDR1 is SGHNT, CDR2 YYREEE (reference sequence). With 4 bases clipped from V and 5 bases from J, the junction kept 5 bases outside the gene matches. The CDR3 is made up of 15 amino acids. CDR3 nucleotide sequence: TGTGCCAGCAGCGGTCGGGACAGGGGAAATGAAAAACTGTTTTTT. Translated: CASSGRDRGNEKLFF.

J is TRBJ2-5 and V is TRBV5-5; D not resolved. Near its end, the DNA agrees better with TRBJ2-7, so the J call may be wrong. The CDR3 is 12 amino acids. CDR1 is SGHKS and CDR2 is YYEKEE in the germline V gene (reference sequence). CDR3 region: CASSLSSYEQYF. DNA for the CDR3: TGTGCCAGCAGCTTGTCTAGCTACGAGCAGTACTTC.

This clone has more than one count but fewer than ten. This chain joins TRBV6-6 and TRBJ2-2; 9 bases match TRBD2. Germline CDR1 reads MNHNY; CDR2 reads SVGAGI (reference sequence). The CDR3 loop spans 13 amino acids. J lost 7 bases, V lost 5 bases, and 2 bases had no gene match. CDR3 sequence reads: CASSPSGIGELFF. The DNA of the CDR3 is TGTGCCAGCAGTCCTAGCGGGATCGGGGAGCTGTTTTTT.

The chain carries TRBV27 and TRBJ1-2; D might be TRBD1 (6 bases). CDR1 is MNHEY and CDR2 is SMNVEV in the germline V gene (reference sequence). CDR3 length: 19 residues. V was cut by 5 bases and J by 3 bases, with 28 bases left in between. For the CDR3, the DNA is TGTGCCAGCAGTCCGCGACAGGTGCCAAGGCTCCGGGCCTACTATGGCTACACCTTC. Its translation is CASSPRQVPRLRAYYGYTF.

V gene TRBV5-5 combines with J gene TRBJ2-1, with D uncertain. This CDR3 has 13 amino acids. Germline assignment: CDR1 SGHKS and CDR2 YYEKEE (reference sequence). Trimming pared 0 bases from V and 10 bases from J, leaving 11 bases between. This CDR3 is CASSLGAGREQFF. In nucleotides, the CDR3 is TGTGCCAGCAGCTTGGGGGCAGGCAGGGAGCAGTTCTTC.

The rearrangement joins TRBV6-1 to TRBJ2-1, with 12 nucleotides matching TRBD2. V lost 10 bases, J lost 4 bases, and 5 bases stayed unmatched. Looked up from germline, CDR1 is MNHNS and CDR2 is SASEGT. This CDR3 spans 14 amino acids. DNA of the CDR3: TGTGCCACCCAGACTAGCGGGAGATACAATGAGCAGTTCTTC. Translated: CATQTSGRYNEQFF.

The V call is TRBV9, the J call TRBJ1-1; D gene unclear. V shed 0 bases and J shed 7 bases, with 10 bases lying between them. Looked up from germline, CDR1 is SGDLS and CDR2 is YYNGEE. This CDR3 is built from 13 residues. CDR3 nucleotides: TGTGCCAGCAGCGTAGGTGTCGGGAATGAAGCTTTCTTT. Protein product: CASSVGVGNEAFF.

V usage is TRBV15 and J usage is TRBJ2-5, with D uncertain. The CDR3 runs 13 residues. V lost 1 base, J lost 2 bases, and 5 bases lay in between. The V gene's germline CDR1 is LNHNV and CDR2 YYDKDF (reference sequence). The CDR3 loop reads CATSRGEQETQYF. DNA for the CDR3: TGTGCCACCAGCAGAGGCGAGCAAGAGACCCAGTACTTC. The full variable domain, rest sourced from reference TRBV15 and TRBJ2-5, is DAMVIQNPRYQVTQFGKPVTLSCSQTLNHNVMYWYQQKSSQAPKLLFHYYDKDFNNEADTPDNFQSRRPNTSFCFLDIRSPGLGDTAMYLCATSRGEQETQYFGPGTRLLVL.

This chain uses TRBV29-1 with TRBJ1-4; possible D gene TRBD1, 6 bases. The CDR3 has 14 residues. Germline V lookup: CDR1 SQVTM, CDR2 ANQGSEA. The ends were cut back, 6 bases at V and 0 bases at J, with 11 bases in the middle. The CDR3 loop reads CSVTQGPTNEKLFF. The CDR3 coding sequence is TGCAGCGTCACACAGGGCCCAACTAATGAAAAACTGTTTTTT.

The rearrangement uses TRBV7-2 and TRBJ2-5, with a possible D match to TRBD2 (6 bases). Germline V gene data show CDR1 as SGHTA and CDR2 as FQGNSA. The V end lost 5 bases, the J end lost 5 bases, and 12 bases lay between the germline ends. The CDR3 extends over 13 amino acids. In DNA, the CDR3 is TGTGCCAGCAGCCCCGGGAGTGCGGAGACCCAGTACTTC. It codes for CASSPGSAETQYF. Variable domain in full (rest from reference TRBV7-2 and TRBJ2-5): GAGVSQSPSNKVTEKGKDVELRCDPISGHTALYWYRQSLGQGLEFLIYFQGNSAPDKSGLPSDRFSAERTGGSVSTLTIQRTQQEDSAVYLCASSPGSAETQYFGPGTRLLVL.

The V and J genes are TRBV6-5 and TRBJ1-1; no definite D call. Trimming pared 6 bases from V and 0 bases from J, leaving 8 bases between. Germline values: CDR1 MNHEY, CDR2 SVGAGI. The CDR3 has 13 residues. The CDR3 protein is CASRIGLNTEAFF. CDR3 coding DNA: TGTGCCAGCAGGATAGGTCTGAACACTGAAGCTTTCTTT.

A word on this clone: Other DNA sequences of this sample code for an identical CDR3. The rearrangement links TRBV5-1 to TRBJ1-1; D gene ambiguous. The V gene's germline CDR1 is SGHRS and CDR2 YFSETQ. V was trimmed by 0 bases and J by 3 bases, leaving 6 bases between them. The CDR3 length is 13 residues. The chain's CDR3 is CASSLGRDTEAFF. The CDR3 DNA sequence: TGCGCCAGCAGCTTGGGTAGGGACACTGAAGCTTTCTTT. Based on the CDR3 plus reference TRBV5-1 and TRBJ1-1, the full variable domain is KAGVTQTPRYLIKTRGQQVTLSCSPISGHRSVSWYQQTPGQGLQFLFEYFSETQRNKGNFPGRFSGRQFSNSRSEMNVSTLELGDSALYLCASSLGRDTEAFFGQGTRLTVV.

This chain links TRBV7-9 with TRBJ2-4, with TRBD1 matching 8 bases. CDR1 SEHNR and CDR2 FQNEAQ come from the germline V gene (reference sequence). This CDR3 comprises 14 residues. Trimming at V came to 5 bases and at J to 6 bases, leaving 6 bases not matched to a gene. The CDR3 coding sequence is TGTGCCAGCAGCCAATGGACAGGGTTAAACATTCAGTACTTC. Translated: CASSQWTGLNIQYF. The full variable domain, with the rest looked up from reference TRBV7-9 and TRBJ2-4, is DTGVSQNPRHKITKRGQNVTFRCDPISEHNRLYWYRQTLGQGPEFLTYFQNEAQLEKSRLLSDRFSAERPKGSFSTLEIQRTEQGDSAMYLCASSQWTGLNIQYFGAGTRLSVL.

V usage is TRBV4-1 and J usage is TRBJ1-1; D ambiguous. The CDR3 extends over 15 amino acids. Deletions cut 3 bases from V and 1 base from J, with 12 bases between. Per germline, CDR1 MGHRA and CDR2 YSYEKL. The CDR3 reads CASSQFSGGNTEAFF. CDR3 in DNA: TGCGCCAGCAGCCAGTTCTCTGGCGGGAACACTGAAGCTTTCTTT.

The genes are TRBV7-9 and TRBJ2-2; D is perhaps TRBD2 (5 bases). Germline loops: CDR1 SEHNR, CDR2 FQNEAQ (reference sequence). The CDR3 has 18 residues. V lost 5 bases and J 0 bases, leaving 19 bases between the germline ends. The CDR3 spells CASSRDGMSHSNTGELFF. The CDR3 DNA reads as TGTGCCAGCAGCCGGGATGGGATGAGCCATTCGAACACCGGGGAGCTGTTTTTT.

The rearrangement joins TRBV28 to TRBJ2-2, with a tentative D call TRBD2 (5 bases). Trimming left V 1 base short and J 9 bases short, with 9 bases between. The germline gives CDR1 MDHEN, CDR2 SYDVKM. The CDR3 consists of 13 residues. DNA of the CDR3: TGTGCCAGCAGTTTATTTGGAGGCCGGGAGCTGTTTTTT. It is translated as CASSLFGGRELFF.

The V and J genes are TRBV4-1 and TRBJ2-1; D not resolved. Germline V gene sequence: CDR1 MGHRA, CDR2 YSYEKL. The CDR3 is 13 amino acids. V was pared by 4 bases and J by 7 bases, with 11 bases between. CDR3 nucleotides: TGCGCCAGCAGCCGAGAAACTGGTAATGAGCAGTTCTTC. It codes for CASSRETGNEQFF.

The chain links TRBV5-1 to TRBJ2-3; 10 bases line up with TRBD1. V shed 4 bases and J 5 bases; nucleotides not matched to a gene: 10. This CDR3 contains 16 residues. Germline V lookup: CDR1 SGHRS, CDR2 YFSETQ. CDR3 in amino acids: CASSPAGTGDVDTQYF. The CDR3 bases are TGCGCCAGCAGCCCAGCCGGGACAGGGGACGTAGATACGCAGTATTTT.

The rearrangement joins TRBV7-6 to TRBJ2-7; weak D call: TRBD2 (6 bases). The CDR3 sequence is 14 residues long. V lost 1 base and J 4 bases, leaving 11 bases between the germline ends. The germline CDR1 and CDR2 sequences are SGHVS and FNYEAQ. The CDR3 protein is CASSLGGTFYEQYF. CDR3 coding DNA: TGTGCCAGCAGCTTAGGGGGGACTTTTTACGAGCAGTACTTC.

V is TRBV19 and J is TRBJ1-1; TRBD1 agrees at 9 bases. Germline CDR1 LNHDA, CDR2 SQIVND (reference sequence). There are 13 residues in the CDR3. Unmatched junction bases numbered 1, after V lost 6 bases and J lost 2 bases. CDR3 DNA sequence: TGTGCCAGTAGGGGACAGGGAAACACTGAAGCTTTCTTT. This encodes CASRGQGNTEAFF.

The J gene is TRBJ2-2, the V gene TRBV9; 11 nucleotides line up with TRBD2. The CDR3 length is 16 residues. V lost 1 base to trimming and J lost 6 bases; unmatched junction nucleotides: 5. Germline lookup yields CDR1 SGDLS and CDR2 YYNGEE. This CDR3 is CASSVTSGREAGELFF. CDR3 nucleotides: TGTGCCAGCAGCGTAACTAGCGGGAGAGAAGCCGGGGAGCTGTTTTTT.